The 25 T cell receptor beta chains below were found in one sample sequenced in a study of cytomegalovirus exposure and HLA in healthy donors. Researchers ran the PCR with 60 Vbeta and 13 Jbeta primers. The assay was immunoSEQ multiplex PCR, and TCRdb's table has in-frame clones only and misses some. This repertoire shows 200,000 or so clones, about 79% found once; its top ten account for about 0.1%. The specimen sequenced was PBMCs. The receptors stem from a boy younger than 10 in good health and CMV-seronegative.

The sample holds a few counts of this clone. DNA of the CDR3: TGTGCCAGCAGCTTACGCGCAAGCACAGATACGCAGTATTTT. As protein: CASSLRASTDTQYF. The chain uses TRBV7-3 and TRBJ2-3; D is uncertain. CDR3 size: 14 residues. V lost 2 bases and J lost 0, with 6 bases in between. Per the germline V gene, CDR1 is SGHTA and CDR2 is FQGTGA.

The J gene is TRBJ2-7, the V gene TRBV29-1; 10 bases match TRBD1. Germline V lookup: CDR1 SQVTM, CDR2 ANQGSEA. After removal of 7 bases from V and 3 bases from J, the junction contained 6 bases not matched to a gene. The CDR3 has 13 amino acids. CDR3 sequence: CSGGGQGIYEQYF. The CDR3 nucleotides are TGCAGCGGGGGGGGACAGGGGATCTACGAGCAGTACTTC.

The rearrangement uses TRBV7-5 and TRBJ2-5; TRBD2 was called by the table and not checked on the DNA. TRBV7-5 has pseudogene status. This CDR3 spans 13 amino acids. For the CDR3, the DNA is TGTGCCAGAAGCCGCGGGGCTCGGGAGACCCAGTACTTC. This encodes CARSRGARETQYF.

The V and J genes are TRBV9 and TRBJ1-1; the D is unclear. The germline V gene encodes CDR1 SGDLS and CDR2 YYNGEE. This CDR3 is 13 amino acids long. The ends were cut back, 0 bases at V and 1 base at J, with 4 bases in the middle. The CDR3 nucleotides are TGTGCCAGCAGCGTAGCTCCGAACACTGAAGCTTTCTTT. It translates to CASSVAPNTEAFF.

As regards this clone: One end of the junction does not line up with germline, which may come from a read error. The V gene is TRBV7-7, the J gene TRBJ1-4; D unresolved. Per germline, CDR1 SSHAT and CDR2 FNYEAQ (reference sequence). The CDR3 covers 13 residues. The CDR3 region is CASSLSVGEKLFF. CDR3 in DNA: TGTGCTAGCAGCTTATCGGTCGGGGAAAAACTGTTTTTT. Combining the CDR3 with reference TRBV7-7 and TRBJ1-4 gives the whole variable domain GAGVSQSPRYKVTKRGQDVTLRCDPISSHATLYWYQQALGQGPEFLTYFNYEAQPDKSGLPSDRFSAERPEGSISTLTIQRTEQRDSAMYRCASSLSVGEKLFFGSGTQLSVL.

J is TRBJ1-1 and V is TRBV20-1; D remains ambiguous. Trimming shortened V by 3 bases and J by 5 bases, and 7 bases separated the two germline ends. Germline values: CDR1 DFQATT, CDR2 SNEGSKA (reference sequence). The CDR3 has 11 amino acids. The CDR3 protein is CSASRQTEAFF. DNA for the CDR3: TGCAGTGCTAGTCGACAAACTGAAGCTTTCTTT.

V is TRBV28 and J is TRBJ2-7; D gene uncertain. Germline-derived CDR1 and CDR2 are MDHEN and SYDVKM. The CDR3 spans 13 residues. The germline V and J ends were trimmed by 11 bases and 0 bases, with 14 bases remaining between them. CDR3 protein: CASQRWASYEQYF. CDR3 DNA: TGTGCCTCCCAAAGGTGGGCCTCCTACGAGCAGTACTTC. The full variable domain, its missing parts supplied by reference TRBV28 and TRBJ2-7, is DVKVTQSSRYLVKRTGEKVFLECVQDMDHENMFWYRQDPGLGLRLIYFSYDVKMKEKGDIPEGYSVSREKKERFSLILESASTNQTSMYLCASQRWASYEQYFGPGTRLTVT.

The rearrangement uses TRBV10-3 and TRBJ2-7; 8 positions agree with TRBD1. J lost 7 bases, V lost 4 bases, and 6 bases had no gene match. Per the germline V gene, CDR1 is ENHRY and CDR2 is SYGVKD. The CDR3 is 13 residues long. This CDR3 is CAISATGVREQYF. In nucleotides, the CDR3 is TGTGCCATCAGTGCGACAGGGGTAAGAGAGCAGTACTTC.

The chain links TRBV28 to TRBJ1-2; a possible D gene is TRBD1 (6 bases). The CDR3 is made up of 12 amino acids. Trimming left V 5 bases short and J 10 bases short, with 14 bases between. Per the germline V gene, CDR1 is MDHEN and CDR2 is SYDVKM. The DNA of the CDR3 is TGTGCCAGCAGTCCTCACAGGGAACACTACACCTTC. Translation gives CASSPHREHYTF.

J is TRBJ2-1 and V is TRBV2, with a weak D call TRBD2 (6 bases). Germline CDR1 is SNHLY and CDR2 is FYNNEI. The CDR3 totals 15 residues. V lost 4 bases and J lost 4, with 14 bases in between. This chain's CDR3 is CASSGRSSEYNEQFF. The CDR3 DNA sequence: TGTGCCAGCAGTGGTAGGTCTAGCGAGTACAATGAGCAGTTCTTC.

The gene calls are TRBV5-7 and TRBJ1-5; TRBD1 is a possible D gene (6 bases). TRBV5-7 is identified as an open reading frame with a role that is uncertain. V gave up 2 bases and J gave up 4 bases, with 13 bases separating them. CDR3 length: 15 residues. The CDR3 DNA follows: TGTGCCAGCAGCTTAGGGGGGGCCCGAAATCAGCCCCAGCATTTT. Translated, it gives CASSLGGARNQPQHF.

The rearrangement joins TRBV27 to TRBJ1-5; no reliable D call. The CDR3 contains 13 residues. Per germline, CDR1 MNHEY and CDR2 SMNVEV (reference sequence). Trimming pared 2 bases from V and 7 bases from J, leaving 9 bases between. CDR3 loop: CASSLESKQPQHF. The DNA for the CDR3 is TGTGCCAGCAGTTTAGAGTCGAAGCAGCCCCAGCATTTT.

The rearrangement uses TRBV25-1 and TRBJ2-2; the match to TRBD2 covers 7 bases. The CDR3 is 14 residues long. V was clipped by 4 bases and J by 4 bases; unmatched bases: 3. CDR1 is MGHDK, CDR2 SYGVNS, per germline. CDR3 protein: CASSGGEGTGELFF. CDR3 DNA: TGTGCCAGCAGTGGCGGGGAGGGCACCGGGGAGCTGTTTTTT.

The chain links TRBV7-3 to TRBJ2-3, with 7 bases identical to TRBD2. The CDR3 runs 15 residues. Unmatched junction bases numbered 4, after V lost 2 bases and J lost 2 bases. CDR1 is SGHTA and CDR2 is FQGTGA in the germline V gene. The CDR3 reads CASSLSGRVTDTQYF. Written as DNA, the CDR3 is TGTGCCAGCAGCTTATCTGGGAGGGTCACAGATACGCAGTATTTT.

The rearrangement uses TRBV7-8 and TRBJ2-6, with D maybe TRBD1 (5 bases). The CDR3 contains 17 residues. Trimming removed 1 base from V and 0 bases from J, with 10 bases in between. Germline assignment: CDR1 SGHVS and CDR2 FQNEAQ. CDR3 DNA sequence: TGTGCCAGCAGCTTAGTGGTCAGGGACTCTGGGGCCAACGTCCTGACTTTC. Translating gives CASSLVVRDSGANVLTF.

V and J are TRBV7-3 and TRBJ2-7; D call uncertain. The better agreement between TRBJ2-1 and the DNA end casts doubt on the J call. Germline V gives CDR1 SGHTA, CDR2 FQGTGA. The CDR3 spans 13 residues. CDR3 in DNA: TGTGCCAGCAGCTTAGGGGCCTACAATGAGCAGTTCTTC. Its translation is CASSLGAYNEQFF.

This clone was counted a single time. The chain has TRBV2 and TRBJ2-5; 9 positions agree with TRBD1. Germline V gives CDR1 SNHLY, CDR2 FYNNEI. Trimming at V came to 7 bases and at J to 6 bases, leaving 9 bases not matched to a gene. CDR3 length equals 14 residues. CDR3 bases: TGTGCCAGCAAAACGGGACAGGGTGCCAAGACCCAGTACTTC. Translated, it gives CASKTGQGAKTQYF.

The chain carries TRBV6-1 and TRBJ1-1, with 7 positions matching TRBD1. The CDR3 is 14 residues long. Losses at the gene ends were 6 bases for V and 5 bases for J; bases not matched to a gene: 9. CDR1 MNHNS and CDR2 SASEGT come from the germline V gene. The CDR3 nucleotides read TGTGCCAGCAGCCTATATTCACAGGGGACTGAAGCTTTCTTT. Amino acids: CASSLYSQGTEAFF.

This clone has a handful of counts. The chain uses TRBV4-3 and TRBJ1-6, with D possibly matching TRBD1 (5 bases). With 4 bases removed from V and 9 bases from J, the gap between germline ends came to 10 bases. The CDR3 length is 13 residues. Germline CDR1 LGHNA, CDR2 YSLEER. The CDR3 DNA follows: TGCGCCAGCAGCCGCGACAGAAGTTCACCCCTCCACTTT. This translates into CASSRDRSSPLHF.

The rearrangement links TRBV6-5 to TRBJ2-3; perhaps TRBD2 as D (5 bases). The CDR3 totals 13 residues. V lost 2 bases to trimming and J lost 4 bases, with 7 bases between them. Per germline, CDR1 MNHEY and CDR2 SVGAGI. The CDR3 coding sequence is TGTGCCAGCAGTTACGAGGGTCCAGATACGCAGTATTTT. Translated: CASSYEGPDTQYF.

The chain combines TRBV4-3 with TRBJ2-3, with D possibly being TRBD2 (6 bases). The CDR3 totals 15 residues. CDR1 and CDR2 (germline): LGHNA, YSLEER. Trimming left V 1 base short and J 5 bases short, with 13 bases between. The CDR3 DNA follows: TGCGCCAGCAGCCAAGCTCCGACTAGGGGAGATACGCAGTATTTT. Translating it yields CASSQAPTRGDTQYF.

Here the CDR3 reads CASSLGTSGGQETQYF. In DNA, the CDR3 is TGTGCCAGCAGCTTGGGGACTAGCGGGGGGCAAGAGACCCAGTACTTC. The chain uses TRBV7-2 and TRBJ2-5; 15 positions match TRBD2. Germline CDR1 and CDR2: SGHTA and FQGNSA. Trimming removed 3 bases from V and 2 bases from J; junction bases left unmatched: 1. This CDR3 contains 16 residues.

This chain joins TRBV5-3 and TRBJ1-5; 7 bases fit TRBD1. TRBV5-3 is an open reading frame whose function is uncertain. V lost 5 bases to trimming and J lost 7 bases; unmatched junction nucleotides: 12. The length of the CDR3 is 15 residues. CDR3 in DNA: TGTGCCAGAAGTTTTCCAGGGGGAGTAGGGCAGCCCCAGCATTTT. This translates into CARSFPGGVGQPQHF.

In this sample, this clone turned up a few times. The genes are TRBV6-5 and TRBJ2-5; a weak D match, TRBD2 (6 bases). The V and J ends lost 5 bases and 4 bases respectively, with 17 bases between them. From germline, CDR1 is MNHEY and CDR2 SVGAGI. The length of the CDR3 is 15 residues. The CDR3 loop reads CASSHGGATGETQYF. The CDR3 nucleotides read TGTGCCAGCAGTCATGGCGGGGCGACGGGAGAGACCCAGTACTTC.

The chain employs TRBV4-3 and TRBJ1-2; no clear D. The CDR3 loop spans 13 amino acids. The germline V gene encodes CDR1 LGHNA and CDR2 YSLEER. The V and J ends lost 0 bases and 6 bases respectively, with 8 bases between them. The CDR3 loop is CASSQEEGDGYTF. In DNA, the CDR3 is TGCGCCAGCAGCCAAGAAGAGGGAGATGGCTACACCTTC.